The 9 T cell receptor beta chains in this list originate from one sample, sequenced in a study of blood T cell repertoires in COVID-19. Assay used: immunoSEQ multiplex PCR; TCRdb lists only in-frame clones, some missing. Among 150,000 to 200,000 clones listed, about 81% were seen once. The specimen was peripheral blood. These receptors all stem from a woman aged 80 or over with acute or convalescent COVID-19.

The V and J genes are TRBV3-1 (or the pseudogene TRBV3-2) and TRBJ2-1; 13 nucleotides line up with TRBD2. Germline lookup yields CDR1 LGHDT and CDR2 YNNKEL (reference sequence). The CDR3 consists of 15 residues. After removal of 4 bases from V and 9 bases from J, the junction contained 6 bases not matched to a gene. The DNA of the CDR3 is TGTGCCAGCAGCCCGGGACTAGCGGGATGGGTTGAGCAGTTCTTC. This codes for CASSPGLAGWVEQFF.

The chain is built from TRBV5-1 and TRBJ2-2; D remains ambiguous. The CDR3 is 15 amino acids. The germline V and J ends were trimmed by 1 base and 1 base, with 8 bases remaining between them. The V gene's germline CDR1 is SGHRS and CDR2 YFSETQ. CDR3 DNA sequence: TGCGCCAGCAGCTTGTCCACGGGGAACACCGGGGAGCTGTTTTTT. Translating it yields CASSLSTGNTGELFF.

CDR3 in amino acids: CAISAGQGGELFF. The CDR3 region has the DNA TGTGCCATCAGTGCCGGACAGGGCGGGGAGCTGTTTTTT. This sequence joins TRBV10-3 and TRBJ2-2, with TRBD1 matching over 8 bases. CDR1 is ENHRY, CDR2 SYGVKD, per germline. CDR3 length equals 13 residues. V shed 4 bases, J shed 7 bases, and the junction held 2 bases outside the gene matches.

This clone was counted a single time. This chain joins TRBV6-1 and TRBJ1-5, with no clear D. The CDR3 is 14 residues long. Germline V gene lookup returns CDR1 MNHNS and CDR2 SASEGT. V lost 1 base to trimming and J lost 2 bases, with 6 bases between them. Here the CDR3 DNA reads TGTGCCAGCAGTGAAGTCCAGGGCAATCAGCCCCAGCATTTT. Translating it yields CASSEVQGNQPQHF.

The V gene is TRBV6-2 or TRBV6-3, the J gene TRBJ2-3; TRBD2 matches at 8 bases. J gave up 0 bases and V 6 bases, and 14 bases lay outside the gene matches. Germline CDR1 is MNHEY and CDR2 is SVGEGT. This CDR3 contains 18 residues. In DNA form, the CDR3 reads TGTGCCAGCAGCGGCTGGGGTCCTGAGCGGGGGAGCACAGATACGCAGTATTTT. This translates into CASSGWGPERGSTDTQYF.

The gene calls are TRBV6-5 and TRBJ2-5, with 15 bases matching TRBD2. Germline assignment: CDR1 MNHEY and CDR2 SVGAGI. J lost 4 bases, V lost 6 bases, and 3 bases had no gene match. CDR3 length equals 15 residues. The CDR3 DNA reads TGTGCCAGCAGCAGGGGACTAGCGGGGGGAGAGACCCAGTACTTC. Protein: CASSRGLAGGETQYF.

This clone was counted only a few times. The rearrangement links TRBV7-2 to TRBJ1-2; D is uncertain. Germline V gives CDR1 SGHTA, CDR2 FQGNSA. CDR3 length: 14 residues. Trimming pared 1 base from V and 2 bases from J, leaving 8 bases between. Written as DNA, the CDR3 is TGTGCCAGCAGCTTAGTCGGGTACAACTATGGCTACACCTTC. Its translation: CASSLVGYNYGYTF.

This chain uses TRBV4-2 with TRBJ1-5; 9 bases match TRBD1. Germline V gene lookup returns CDR1 LGHNA and CDR2 YNFKEQ. The CDR3 length is 16 residues. The trim removed 0 bases at V and 7 bases at J, leaving 7 bases unmatched. CDR3 coding DNA: TGTGCCAGCAGCCAAGACCGGACAGGGGCAGGACAGCCCCAGCATTTT. Translating it yields CASSQDRTGAGQPQHF.

This sequence joins TRBV5-4 and TRBJ1-1, with 10 bases fitting TRBD1. The CDR3 has 16 amino acids. The V segment lost 5 bases and the J segment 1 base; nucleotides outside the gene matches: 8. Germline V CDR1 and CDR2: SGHNT, YYREEE (reference sequence). The chain's CDR3 is CASRPGTGVRNTEAFF. DNA of the CDR3: TGTGCCAGCAGACCCGGGACAGGGGTCAGGAACACTGAAGCTTTCTTT.